Reported below is one T cell receptor (beta chain). Its specificity is not known. This sample is drawn from a study of shared clonotypes between healthy human individuals. In the study overall: Donors consisted of a couple of women and a few men between 18 and 49. Overall study findings and caveats: Large depth notwithstanding, sorted-subset sequencing proved incomplete by rarefaction.

The germline V and J ends were trimmed by 6 bases and 7 bases, with 18 bases remaining between them. The CDR3 length is 15 residues. Germline V lookup: CDR1 SNHLY, CDR2 FYNNEI. Sequencing was at deep level. Replicate PCRs from sorted subsets contained roughly 200 ng DNA, which is 29,000 or so T cell genomes. TCRdb's copy holds only in-frame clones and misses some; the assay was immunoSEQ multiplex PCR. The profile covers roughly 2.2 million clones, with 85% to 95% appearing a single time and about 0.41% taken by the ten largest. This clonotype originated in a man aged 18 to 35 in good health. Some clones in this sample may be carry-over from other donors' samples. The material sequenced was naive CD4+ T cells from PBMCs. Noted subset: CD45RA+ positively selected. The V call is TRBV2, the J call TRBJ1-4, with D possibly TRBD1 on 6 matching bases. The CDR3 DNA is TGTGCCAGCAGCGACCAACCGACAGGCGTTGAAAAACTGTTTTTT. Protein: CASSDQPTGVEKLFF.